A single sample is the source of the 9 T cell receptor beta chains below, sequenced in a study of blood T cell repertoires in COVID-19. TCRdb's copy holds only in-frame clones and misses some; the assay was immunoSEQ multiplex PCR. The table has more than 150,000 clones, around 90% seen once. The sequencing input was peripheral blood. The receptors stem from a man aged 40-50 years with active or convalescent COVID-19.

This chain connects TRBV5-6 to TRBJ2-2, with D hard to call. The ends were cut back, 0 bases at V and 2 bases at J, with 8 bases in the middle. The germline V gene encodes CDR1 SGHDT and CDR2 YYEEEE. This CDR3 is built from 15 residues. The CDR3 nucleotides are TGTGCCAGCAGCTTGGTCCCCTCCAACACCGGGGAGCTGTTTTTT. Translated, it gives CASSLVPSNTGELFF.

The V call is TRBV5-1, the J call TRBJ2-7; no definite D call. The CDR3 has 14 residues. Trimming left V 0 bases short and J 0 bases short, with 7 bases between. Germline lookup yields CDR1 SGHRS and CDR2 YFSETQ. CDR3 DNA: TGCGCCAGCAGCTTGGACCGGAGCTCCTACGAGCAGTACTTC. It translates to CASSLDRSSYEQYF.

This clone came up a few times. The chain carries TRBV7-3 and TRBJ2-2, with D tentatively TRBD2 (5 bases). Trimming removed 6 bases at V and 3 bases at J, with 14 bases between. The CDR3 is 15 residues long. Germline CDR1 reads SGHTA; CDR2 reads FQGTGA. The CDR3 reads CASRLSAGDTGELFF. CDR3 nucleotide sequence: TGTGCCAGCAGACTCTCCGCCGGGGACACCGGGGAGCTGTTTTTT.

The rearrangement uses TRBV9 and TRBJ2-1; the D gene is possibly TRBD2 (6 bases). V lost 4 bases and J lost 9, with 11 bases in between. The CDR3 is 12 amino acids. Germline CDR1 is SGDLS and CDR2 is YYNGEE. CDR3 in amino acids: CASSPGTREQFF. The CDR3, as DNA: TGTGCCAGCAGCCCGGGGACTCGTGAGCAGTTCTTC.

This rearrangement joins TRBV5-4 to TRBJ2-1; maybe TRBD1 (6 bases). This CDR3 comprises 15 residues. V lost 5 bases to trimming and J lost 2 bases, with 14 bases between them. The germline V gene encodes CDR1 SGHNT and CDR2 YYREEE (reference sequence). The CDR3 here is CASSLDRGTYNEQFF. The DNA of the CDR3 is TGTGCCAGCAGTCTGGACAGAGGGACCTACAATGAGCAGTTCTTC.

V gene TRBV18 combines with J gene TRBJ2-1; 9 nucleotides match TRBD1. Looked up from germline, CDR1 is KGHSH and CDR2 is LQKENI. CDR3 size: 17 residues. V dropped 0 bases and J dropped 1; count of bases not matched to a gene: 4. CDR3 protein: CASSPPTGGFSYNEQFF. In nucleotides, the CDR3 is TGTGCCAGCTCACCACCAACAGGGGGCTTTTCCTACAATGAGCAGTTCTTC.

The J gene is TRBJ1-1, the V gene TRBV29-1, with D possibly TRBD1 on 6 matching bases. Germline V lookup: CDR1 SQVTM, CDR2 ANQGSEA. The CDR3 covers 13 residues. The ends were cut back, 7 bases at V and 2 bases at J, with 14 bases in the middle. The CDR3 sequence is CSAPGGLNTEAFF. DNA of the CDR3: TGCAGCGCCCCCGGGGGGCTAAACACTGAAGCTTTCTTT. The variable domain in full, with the rest retrieved from reference TRBV29-1 and TRBJ1-1, is SAVISQKPSRDICQRGTSLTIQCQVDSQVTMMFWYRQQPGQSLTLIATANQGSEATYESGFVIDKFPISRPNLTFSTLTVSNMSPEDSSIYLCSAPGGLNTEAFFGQGTRLTVV.

This sequence joins TRBV7-2 and TRBJ2-7; TRBD2 aligns across 7 bases. Germline CDR1 is SGHTA and CDR2 is FQGNSA. The CDR3 has 14 residues. J lost 5 bases, V lost 3 bases, and 7 bases had no gene match. The CDR3 is CASSFPGLTNEQYF. CDR3 nucleotide sequence: TGTGCCAGCAGCTTTCCGGGACTAACGAACGAGCAGTACTTC.

This clone has only a few counts. The chain uses TRBV29-1 and TRBJ2-7, with D maybe TRBD1 (5 bases). This CDR3 has 13 amino acids. Germline CDR1 reads SQVTM; CDR2 reads ANQGSEA. Trimming cost V 3 bases and J 2 bases, with 11 bases left between them. DNA for the CDR3: TGCAGCGTTGATCGCGCAGGGACCTACGAGCAGTACTTC. Translated: CSVDRAGTYEQYF.